Below are 16 T cell receptor beta chains sequenced from a single sample in a study of T cell responses to AZD1222 COVID-19 vaccine. The assay was immunoSEQ multiplex PCR, and TCRdb's table has in-frame clones only and misses some. The table has about 100,000 clones, around 90% seen once. The specimen was peripheral blood, collected on day 0 of AZD1222 vaccination. The receptors shown here come from an adult in good health.

CDR3 residues: CASSTDITAFTEAFF. The DNA of the CDR3 is TGTGCCAGCAGCACGGACATCACAGCGTTCACTGAAGCTTTCTTT. V usage is TRBV11-2 and J usage is TRBJ1-1, with D possibly TRBD1 on 5 matching bases. CDR1 and CDR2 from the germline V gene are SGHAT and FQNNGV. The CDR3 extends over 15 amino acids. V lost 5 bases and J 4 bases, leaving 17 bases between the germline ends.

The genes are TRBV28 and TRBJ1-1, with 8 bases lining up with TRBD1. This CDR3 spans 15 amino acids. The V and J ends lost 5 bases and 1 base, in that order; junction bases with no gene match: 6. Germline values: CDR1 MDHEN, CDR2 SYDVKM. DNA for the CDR3: TGTGCCAGCAGTACCCAGGGGGCTCAGAACACTGAAGCTTTCTTT. Its translation is CASSTQGAQNTEAFF.

The chain is built from TRBV6-1 and TRBJ1-6, with 10 nucleotides matching TRBD1. The CDR3 spans 18 residues. CDR1 is MNHNS and CDR2 is SASEGT in the germline V gene. Germline trimming cut 3 bases from V and 0 bases from J; bases unmatched to any gene: 5. CDR3 region: CASSDRDRGSSYNSPLHF. The CDR3 DNA is TGTGCCAGCAGTGACCGGGACAGGGGTAGCTCCTATAATTCACCCCTCCACTTT.

The chain recombines TRBV2 with TRBJ2-3; 10 bases agree with TRBD2. V gave up 6 bases and J gave up 0 bases; unmatched junction bases: 9. The CDR3 covers 17 residues. CDR1 and CDR2 (germline): SNHLY, FYNNEI. CDR3 sequence reads: CASRRLAGLPSTDTQYF. In DNA form, the CDR3 reads TGTGCCAGCAGGAGACTAGCGGGCCTACCTAGCACAGATACGCAGTATTTT.

The V gene is TRBV20-1, the J gene TRBJ1-2; D perhaps matches TRBD1 (5 bases). Germline-derived CDR1 and CDR2 are DFQATT and SNEGSKA (reference sequence). Trimming shortened V by 6 bases and J by 4 bases, and 9 bases separated the two germline ends. The CDR3 runs to 11 residues. This CDR3 is CSARGVYGYTF. In nucleotides, the CDR3 is TGCAGTGCCCGAGGGGTCTATGGCTACACCTTC.

V usage is TRBV6-5 and J usage is TRBJ1-5, with a tentative D call TRBD1 (5 bases). Per the germline V gene, CDR1 is MNHEY and CDR2 is SVGAGI. The CDR3 has 13 amino acids. Trimming took off 8 bases at V and 4 bases at J, with 12 bases between the two ends. CDR3 region: CASPREKNQPQHF. CDR3 DNA: TGTGCCAGCCCCAGGGAAAAAAATCAGCCCCAGCATTTT.

The J gene is TRBJ2-3, the V gene TRBV2; no reliable D call. Germline V gene data show CDR1 as SNHLY and CDR2 as FYNNEI. Trimming left V 5 bases short and J 12 bases short, with 15 bases between. CDR3 length: 12 amino acids. The CDR3 reads CASSPLSGIQYF. DNA of the CDR3: TGTGCCAGCAGTCCCTTGTCTGGGATACAGTATTTT.

CDR3 residues: CASTSRGHSPLHF. Written as DNA, the CDR3 is TGTGCCAGTACCAGTCGCGGTCATTCACCCCTCCACTTT. The V and J genes are TRBV19 and TRBJ1-6, with D hard to call. Between the trimmed V and J ends, which lost 7 bases and 8 bases, there was a span of 12 bases. The CDR3 runs 13 residues. The V gene's germline CDR1 is LNHDA and CDR2 SQIVND (reference sequence).

The chain recombines TRBV7-6 with TRBJ2-1; D uncertain. This CDR3 contains 13 residues. The germline V gene encodes CDR1 SGHVS and CDR2 FNYEAQ. The V and J ends lost 1 base and 4 bases respectively, with 5 bases between them. The CDR3 nucleotides are TGTGCCAGCAGCTTAGATCATTACAATGAGCAGTTCTTC. It translates to CASSLDHYNEQFF.

The rearrangement links TRBV11-2 to TRBJ1-5; D remains unclear. This CDR3 has 13 residues. The germline V gene encodes CDR1 SGHAT and CDR2 FQNNGV. V was cut by 5 bases and J by 5 bases, with 10 bases left in between. The CDR3 loop is CASSPQADQPQHF. The CDR3 coding sequence is TGTGCCAGCAGCCCCCAGGCGGATCAGCCCCAGCATTTT.

The chain links TRBV7-8 to TRBJ2-3; the D call may be TRBD1 or TRBD2 (5 bases each). Deletions cut 8 bases from V and 4 bases from J, with 28 bases between. There are 18 residues in the CDR3. The germline gives CDR1 SGHVS, CDR2 FQNEAQ. As DNA, the CDR3 is TGTGCCAGCGGGGGTTTCAGTTTGTCGATAGCTTGGGCAGATACGCAGTATTTT. This gives the protein CASGGFSLSIAWADTQYF.

In this sample, this clone turned up a few times. The chain is built from TRBV7-9 and TRBJ2-1; no reliable D call. CDR1 SEHNR and CDR2 FQNEAQ come from the germline V gene (reference sequence). Trimming removed 1 base at V and 7 bases at J, with 8 bases between. The CDR3 extends over 13 amino acids. CDR3 residues: CASSLGAINEQFF. The CDR3 DNA is TGTGCCAGCAGCTTAGGGGCCATAAATGAGCAGTTCTTC.

This chain joins TRBV27 and TRBJ2-7; D is ambiguous. This CDR3 has 10 amino acids. The germline gives CDR1 MNHEY, CDR2 SMNVEV (reference sequence). Trimming took 3 bases from V and 7 from J, leaving 4 bases between them. Here the CDR3 reads CASSFREQYF. CDR3 coding DNA: TGTGCCAGCAGTTTCAGGGAGCAGTACTTC.

Here the CDR3 reads CASSNQGVYLEQYF. The CDR3 region has the DNA TGTGCCAGCAGTAACCAGGGGGTTTACCTCGAGCAGTACTTC. This sequence joins TRBV6-5 and TRBJ2-7; 7 positions match TRBD1. This CDR3 is built from 14 residues. The germline CDR1 and CDR2 sequences are MNHEY and SVGAGI. J was trimmed by 6 bases and V by 5 bases; bases with no gene match: 10.

The rearrangement joins TRBV5-1 to TRBJ2-3, with 8 bases aligning to TRBD2. The trim removed 0 bases at V and 1 base at J, leaving 4 bases unmatched. The CDR3 runs 16 residues. CDR1 is SGHRS, CDR2 YFSETQ, per germline. The CDR3 coding sequence is TGCGCCAGCAGCTTGGCGGCGGGAGGAGGCACAGATACGCAGTATTTT. Its translation is CASSLAAGGGTDTQYF.

This chain links TRBV5-1 with TRBJ2-1; D remains unclear. From germline, CDR1 is SGHRS and CDR2 YFSETQ. Trimming shortened V by 0 bases and J by 5 bases, and 9 bases separated the two germline ends. The CDR3 sequence is 14 residues long. The DNA for the CDR3 is TGCGCCAGCAGCTTGGGAGAGTACAACAATGAGCAGTTCTTC. It translates to CASSLGEYNNEQFF.